A single sample is the source of the 22 T cell receptor beta chains below, sequenced in a study of T cells expressing NK-cell markers. Using the 5' RACE reads, TCRdb records one entry per CDR3 protein without DNA. In total, the table holds approximately 22,000 distinct CDR3 sequences. The sample consisted of blood T cells: a sorted CD56 or NKG2C T cell subset, CD4+ or CD8+ T cells, or bulk PBMC T cells (not recorded which). The receptor set was obtained from a man aged 18 to 69 in good health.

The chain has TRBV6-1 and TRBJ1-5. Germline CDR1 reads MNHNS; CDR2 reads SASEGT. This CDR3 spans 13 amino acids. The CDR3 loop reads CASSGGQNQPQHF.

The V call is TRBV3-1, the J call TRBJ1-3; TCRdb proposes TRBD1, but this gene call is untestable without DNA. Germline assignment: CDR1 LGHDT and CDR2 YNNKEL (reference sequence). This CDR3 region has 15 residues. The CDR3 loop is CASSHGPGTQNTIYF.

This clonotype shows up as medium-sized by frequency. The gene calls are TRBV2 and TRBJ2-2; TCRdb lists TRBD1, though no DNA is available to test this call. CDR3 length equals 18 residues. Germline lookup yields CDR1 SNHLY and CDR2 FYNNEI. The CDR3 is CASYLRGQSPTNTGELFF.

The rearrangement joins TRBV5-1 to TRBJ1-1. This CDR3 region has 13 residues. CDR1 is SGHRS and CDR2 is YFSETQ in the germline V gene. The CDR3 sequence is CASSPLGHTEAFF.

The chain couples TRBV19 to TRBJ2-4; lacking DNA, the TRBD1 call made by TCRdb goes unchecked. The germline V gene encodes CDR1 LNHDA and CDR2 SQIVND (reference sequence). This CDR3 is built from 14 residues. This CDR3 reads CASSKGQGSDIQYF.

This sequence joins TRBV6-5 and TRBJ2-1. Germline V lookup: CDR1 MNHEY, CDR2 SVGAGI. The CDR3 length is 15 residues. The CDR3 protein is CASSYEVSTYNEQFF.

V usage is TRBV2 and J usage is TRBJ1-1; TCRdb lists TRBD1, though no DNA is available to test this call. In germline, CDR1 is SNHLY, CDR2 FYNNEI. CDR3 length: 17 amino acids. The CDR3 protein is CASSGNRISIMNTEAFF.

The rearrangement uses TRBV18 and TRBJ2-5; TCRdb's D call of TRBD2 is untestable without DNA. This CDR3 comprises 15 residues. Germline V lookup: CDR1 KGHSH, CDR2 LQKENI. CDR3 sequence: CASKRLVGTKETQYF.

This chain links TRBV5-1 with TRBJ2-5; TCRdb outputs TRBD1, but without DNA this stays unchecked. The CDR3 has 12 residues. Germline loops: CDR1 SGHRS, CDR2 YFSETQ. CDR3 residues: CASSGGAETQYF.

The CDR3 sequence: CSASRAGNSPLHF. The chain links TRBV20-1 to TRBJ1-6; TCRdb lists TRBD1, though no DNA is available to test this call. Germline-derived CDR1 and CDR2 are DFQATT and SNEGSKA (reference sequence). The CDR3 is 13 amino acids.

This sequence joins TRBV29-1 and TRBJ2-7; lacking DNA, the TRBD2 call made by TCRdb goes unchecked. The CDR3 runs to 11 residues. Germline V CDR1 and CDR2: SQVTM, ANQGSEA. The CDR3 loop reads CSAGTTSEQYF.

The chain couples TRBV3-1 to TRBJ1-2; TCRdb gives TRBD1 as the D gene, but with no DNA this cannot be confirmed. The CDR3 contains 15 residues. Germline values: CDR1 LGHDT, CDR2 YNNKEL (reference sequence). CDR3 loop: CASSLGTAPNYGYTF.

The chain carries TRBV7-2 and TRBJ2-2; with no DNA, the TCRdb D assignment of TRBD2 cannot be verified. Germline V gene data show CDR1 as SGHTA and CDR2 as FQGNSA. The CDR3 is 15 residues long. Here the CDR3 reads CASSPRRGGTGELFF.

The CDR3 protein is CSARSPSSTDTQYF. V and J are TRBV20-1 and TRBJ2-3. The CDR3 runs to 14 residues. The germline CDR1 and CDR2 sequences are DFQATT and SNEGSKA (reference sequence).

V usage is TRBV7-9 and J usage is TRBJ1-4; the TCRdb call, TRBD1, lacks DNA for checking. CDR3 length equals 15 residues. Germline V gives CDR1 SEHNR, CDR2 FQNEAQ (reference sequence). Here the CDR3 reads CASSYQGRANEKLFF.

The chain is built from TRBV29-1 and TRBJ2-1; absent DNA, TCRdb's TRBD1 call cannot be checked. CDR3 length equals 14 residues. CDR1 and CDR2 (germline): SQVTM, ANQGSEA. Here the CDR3 reads CSVAWGQGGNEQFF.

The chain recombines TRBV11-2 with TRBJ1-1; the D gene TCRdb calls, TRBD1, cannot be checked with no DNA. The CDR3 runs to 15 residues. Per the germline V gene, CDR1 is SGHAT and CDR2 is FQNNGV. CDR3 sequence reads: CASSPFEGATAKAFF.

The gene calls are TRBV12-3 or TRBV12-4 and TRBJ2-2. The CDR3 loop spans 12 amino acids. CDR3 sequence: CASRVSVGELFF.

CDR3: CASSLLHRPPTYEQYF. The rearrangement uses TRBV11-2 and TRBJ2-7; lacking DNA, the TRBD1 call made by TCRdb goes unchecked. The CDR3 sequence is 16 residues long. CDR1 and CDR2 (germline): SGHAT, FQNNGV.

V usage is TRBV6-2 or TRBV6-3 and J usage is TRBJ1-5; lacking DNA, the TRBD1 call made by TCRdb goes unchecked. The CDR3 is 13 amino acids. The germline CDR1 and CDR2 sequences are MNHEY and SVGEGT. The CDR3 spells CASGQSGNQPQHF.

This chain connects TRBV5-1 to TRBJ2-6. The germline CDR1 and CDR2 sequences are SGHRS and YFSETQ. CDR3 length equals 17 residues. The chain's CDR3 is CASSLDGRSSGANVLTF.

The CDR3 is CASSQGILSYEQYF. The chain links TRBV3-1 to TRBJ2-7. Germline V gene lookup returns CDR1 LGHDT and CDR2 YNNKEL (reference sequence). There are 14 residues in the CDR3.